Below, 13 T cell receptor beta chains from the same sample are listed, as sequenced in a study of shared clonotypes between healthy human individuals. Some clones are missing from TCRdb's copy, which holds only in-frame ones; the method was immunoSEQ multiplex PCR. The sample consists of approximately 2.3 million clones, over 85% of them appearing once. Material: naive CD4+ T cells from PBMCs. Indicated subset: CD45RA+ positively selected. The source of these receptors is a man aged 18 to 30 in good health. Some clones in this sample may be carry-over from other donors' samples.

The chain joins TRBV19 to TRBJ1-4; no clear D. CDR3 length equals 16 residues. Trimming shortened V by 8 bases and J by 0 bases, and 16 bases separated the two germline ends. Germline V gene sequence: CDR1 LNHDA, CDR2 SQIVND (reference sequence). The CDR3 DNA sequence: TGTGCCAGTTCGCGCAGAGGAATGACAACTAATGAAAAACTGTTTTTT. The encoded protein is CASSRRGMTTNEKLFF.

On this clone: The same CDR3 can be traced to other DNA sequences in this sample. The gene calls are TRBV7-2 and TRBJ1-2, with D possibly being TRBD1 (6 bases). Germline V gives CDR1 SGHTA, CDR2 FQGNSA. This CDR3 has 12 residues. V shed 0 bases and J shed 8 bases, with 7 bases lying between them. CDR3 sequence reads: CASSLARGGYTF. The CDR3 bases are TGTGCCAGCAGCTTAGCCAGGGGAGGCTACACCTTC.

The chain employs TRBV4-1 and TRBJ2-6, with D perhaps assigned TRBD1 or TRBD2 (5 bases each). V shed 1 base and J shed 7 bases, with 20 bases lying between them. Germline V gene lookup returns CDR1 MGHRA and CDR2 YSYEKL. The CDR3 runs 18 residues. The CDR3 is CASSQGDLSVRSANVLTF. The CDR3 DNA follows: TGCGCCAGCAGCCAAGGGGACCTTTCTGTTAGGAGTGCCAACGTCCTGACTTTC.

The chain couples TRBV7-8 to TRBJ2-1; 11 bases line up with TRBD2. There are 14 residues in the CDR3. Trimming removed 5 bases from V and 5 bases from J; junction bases left unmatched: 2. Germline V gene sequence: CDR1 SGHVS, CDR2 FQNEAQ. Here the CDR3 reads CASSPGLADNEQFF. The CDR3 coding sequence is TGTGCCAGCAGCCCGGGACTAGCGGACAATGAGCAGTTCTTC.

The chain is built from TRBV20-1 and TRBJ2-7; TRBD2 aligns across 10 bases. Germline V CDR1 and CDR2: DFQATT, SNEGSKA (reference sequence). V lost 6 bases and J lost 6; bases outside the gene matches: 2. This CDR3 has 11 residues. Here the CDR3 reads CSAWTSGEQYF. CDR3 coding DNA: TGCAGTGCCTGGACTAGCGGCGAGCAGTACTTC.

This chain links TRBV19 with TRBJ1-2; a weak D match, TRBD1 (5 bases). V lost 5 bases, J lost 8 bases, and 24 bases lay in between. Germline V CDR1 and CDR2: LNHDA, SQIVND (reference sequence). The CDR3 loop spans 16 amino acids. DNA for the CDR3: TGTGCCAGTAGTGCCGGGACGAGGGATCGCGGGGAGGGCTACACCTTC. Protein product: CASSAGTRDRGEGYTF.

In the case of this clone: Additional DNA sequences in this sample encode the identical CDR3. The gene calls are TRBV28 and TRBJ2-6; D ambiguous. The length of the CDR3 is 14 residues. Trimming took off 6 bases at V and 4 bases at J, with 10 bases between the two ends. CDR1 is MDHEN, CDR2 SYDVKM, per germline. As DNA, the CDR3 is TGTGCCAGCAGCTCGACCACGGGGGCCAACGTCCTGACTTTC. Its translation is CASSSTTGANVLTF.

The chain uses TRBV2 and TRBJ1-3, with D perhaps TRBD1 (5 bases). The germline V gene has CDR1 SNHLY and CDR2 FYNNEI. This CDR3 region has 20 residues. V dropped 3 bases and J dropped 5 bases, with 29 bases sitting between them. The CDR3 loop is CASSDVEGRDSSMARNTIYF. In DNA, the CDR3 is TGTGCCAGCAGTGACGTGGAAGGCAGGGACTCTTCAATGGCCAGAAACACCATATATTTT. Full variable domain (remainder filled in from reference TRBV2 and TRBJ1-3): EPEVTQTPSHQVTQMGQEVILRCVPISNHLYFYWYRQILGQKVEFLVSFYNNEISEKSEIFDDQFSVERPDGSNFTLKIRSTKLEDSAMYFCASSDVEGRDSSMARNTIYFGEGSWLTVV.

V is TRBV10-2 and J is TRBJ2-2; no firm D call. This CDR3 has 12 residues. Germline CDR1 and CDR2: WSHSY and SAAADI. V was pared by 6 bases and J by 6 bases, with 8 bases between. DNA of the CDR3: TGCGCCAGCAGCGACCCAGCCGGGGAGCTGTTTTTT. Its translation: CASSDPAGELFF.

The chain combines TRBV5-1 with TRBJ2-1, with 8 bases aligning to TRBD1. J was trimmed by 7 bases and V by 4 bases; bases with no gene match: 10. There are 15 residues in the CDR3. Looked up from germline, CDR1 is SGHRS and CDR2 is YFSETQ. The CDR3 loop reads CASSQAGGARNEQFF. CDR3 DNA sequence: TGCGCCAGCAGCCAAGCAGGGGGCGCAAGGAATGAGCAGTTCTTC. Variable domain in full (rest from reference TRBV5-1 and TRBJ2-1): KAGVTQTPRYLIKTRGQQVTLSCSPISGHRSVSWYQQTPGQGLQFLFEYFSETQRNKGNFPGRFSGRQFSNSRSEMNVSTLELGDSALYLCASSQAGGARNEQFFGPGTRLTVL.

In this sample, this clone turned up a few times. The germline gene is not matched at one end of the junction; a read error may be the cause. This sequence joins TRBV7-2 and TRBJ1-2, with D uncertain. Looked up from germline, CDR1 is SGHTA and CDR2 is FQGNSA. The CDR3 is 13 amino acids. In nucleotides, the CDR3 is TGTGCCAGCAGCTTAGCGGGAGGCACAGCTGGTGTCTTC. This gives the protein CASSLAGGTAGVF.

This chain links TRBV6-1 with TRBJ2-3; D is perhaps TRBD1 (6 bases). CDR3 length: 14 amino acids. From germline, CDR1 is MNHNS and CDR2 SASEGT. Trimming removed 6 bases at V and 10 bases at J, with 20 bases between. The DNA of the CDR3 is TGTGCCAGCAGGATACGGACCGGACAGTATGCGCAGTATTTT. Translated, it gives CASRIRTGQYAQYF.

The gene calls are TRBV9 and TRBJ1-3; D unclear. Deletions cut 2 bases from V and 2 bases from J, with 11 bases between. The CDR3 has 15 residues. Per germline, CDR1 SGDLS and CDR2 YYNGEE. CDR3 sequence (DNA): TGTGCCAGCAGCGTCGACGGAAGGACTGGAAACACCATATATTTT. Translating it yields CASSVDGRTGNTIYF. Supplemented by reference TRBV9 and TRBJ1-3, the full variable domain reads DSGVTQTPKHLITATGQRVTLRCSPRSGDLSVYWYQQSLDQGLQFLIQYYNGEERAKGNILERFSAQQFPDLHSELNLSSLELGDSALYFCASSVDGRTGNTIYFGEGSWLTVV.